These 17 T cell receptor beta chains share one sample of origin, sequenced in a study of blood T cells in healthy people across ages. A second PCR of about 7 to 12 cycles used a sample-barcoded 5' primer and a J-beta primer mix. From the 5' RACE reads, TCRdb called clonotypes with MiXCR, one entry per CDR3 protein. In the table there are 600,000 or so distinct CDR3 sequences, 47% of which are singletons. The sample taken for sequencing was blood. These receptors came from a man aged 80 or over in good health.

The CDR3, as DNA: TGTGCCAGCGGCTGGAGTGTCGACGCCGGGGAGCTGTTTTTT. This gives the protein CASGWSVDAGELFF. The V and J genes are TRBV6-6 and TRBJ2-2; D uncertain. CDR3 size: 14 residues. Trimming took off 8 bases at V and 6 bases at J, with 16 bases between the two ends. Germline values: CDR1 MNHNY, CDR2 SVGAGI (reference sequence).

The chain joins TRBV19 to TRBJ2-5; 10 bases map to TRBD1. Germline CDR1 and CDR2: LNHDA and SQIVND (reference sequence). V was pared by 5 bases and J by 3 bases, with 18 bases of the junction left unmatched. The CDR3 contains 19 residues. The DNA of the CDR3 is TGTGCCAGTAGTTCCCGGGACAGGGGTTCCCACCCCGGAGAAGAGACCCAGTACTTC. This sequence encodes CASSSRDRGSHPGEETQYF.

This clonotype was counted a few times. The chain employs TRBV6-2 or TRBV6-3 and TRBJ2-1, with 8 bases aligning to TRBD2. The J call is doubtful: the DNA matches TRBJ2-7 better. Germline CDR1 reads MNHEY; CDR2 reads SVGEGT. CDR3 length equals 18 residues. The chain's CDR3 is CASSYPSTSGSSYNEQYF. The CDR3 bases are TGTGCCAGCAGTTACCCGAGTACTAGCGGCAGCTCCTACAATGAGCAGTACTTC.

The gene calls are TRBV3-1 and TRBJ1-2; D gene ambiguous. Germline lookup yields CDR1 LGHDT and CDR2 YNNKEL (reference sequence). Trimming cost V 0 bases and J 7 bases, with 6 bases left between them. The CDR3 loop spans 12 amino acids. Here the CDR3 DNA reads TGTGCCAGCAGCCAAGATCTAAGTGGCTACACCTTC. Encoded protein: CASSQDLSGYTF.

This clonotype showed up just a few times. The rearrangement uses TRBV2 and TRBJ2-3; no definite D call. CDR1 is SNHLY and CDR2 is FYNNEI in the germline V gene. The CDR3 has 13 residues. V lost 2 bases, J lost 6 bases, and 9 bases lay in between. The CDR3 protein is CASSELMGDTQYF. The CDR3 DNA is TGTGCCAGCAGTGAATTAATGGGGGATACGCAGTATTTT.

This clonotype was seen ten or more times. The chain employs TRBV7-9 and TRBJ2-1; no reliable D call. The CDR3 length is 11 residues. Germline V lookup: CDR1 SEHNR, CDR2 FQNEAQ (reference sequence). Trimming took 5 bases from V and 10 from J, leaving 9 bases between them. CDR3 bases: TGTGCCAGCAGCCAGGCCTGGGAGCAGTTCTTC. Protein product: CASSQAWEQFF.

CDR3 sequence: CATSDLQASGYNEQFF. DNA of the CDR3: TGTGCCACCAGTGATTTGCAGGCTAGCGGTTACAATGAGCAGTTCTTC. V gene TRBV24-1 combines with J gene TRBJ2-1; TRBD2 aligns across 7 bases. This CDR3 has 16 amino acids. Trimming cost V 0 bases and J 4 bases; bases outside gene matches: 5. CDR1 is KGHDR and CDR2 is SFDVKD in the germline V gene.

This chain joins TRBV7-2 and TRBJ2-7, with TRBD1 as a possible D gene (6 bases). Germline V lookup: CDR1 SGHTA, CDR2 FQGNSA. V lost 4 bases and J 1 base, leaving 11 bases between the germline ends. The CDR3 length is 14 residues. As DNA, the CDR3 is TGTGCCAGCAGCTCGCGGACAGTTTCCTACGAGCAGTACTTC. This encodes CASSSRTVSYEQYF.

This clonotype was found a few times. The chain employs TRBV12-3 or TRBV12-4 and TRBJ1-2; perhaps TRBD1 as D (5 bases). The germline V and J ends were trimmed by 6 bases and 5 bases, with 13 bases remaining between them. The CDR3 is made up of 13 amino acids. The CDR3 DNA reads TGTGCCAGCAGGATAACAGGCCTGTATGGCTACACCTTC. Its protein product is CASRITGLYGYTF.

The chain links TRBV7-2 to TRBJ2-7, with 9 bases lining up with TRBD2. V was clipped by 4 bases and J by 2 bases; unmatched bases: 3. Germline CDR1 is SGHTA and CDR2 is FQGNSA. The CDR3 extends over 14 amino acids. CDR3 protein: CASSSGLATYEQYF. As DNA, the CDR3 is TGTGCCAGCAGCTCTGGACTAGCGACCTACGAGCAGTACTTC.

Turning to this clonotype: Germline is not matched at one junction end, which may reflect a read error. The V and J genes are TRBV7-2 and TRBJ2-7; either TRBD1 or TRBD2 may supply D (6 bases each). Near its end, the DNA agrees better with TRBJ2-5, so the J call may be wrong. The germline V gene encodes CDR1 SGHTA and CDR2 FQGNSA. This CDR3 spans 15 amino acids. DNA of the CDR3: TGTGCCGGCAGCTTAGGACGGGGGCCGGTAAAGACCCAGTACTTC. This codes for CAGSLGRGPVKTQYF.

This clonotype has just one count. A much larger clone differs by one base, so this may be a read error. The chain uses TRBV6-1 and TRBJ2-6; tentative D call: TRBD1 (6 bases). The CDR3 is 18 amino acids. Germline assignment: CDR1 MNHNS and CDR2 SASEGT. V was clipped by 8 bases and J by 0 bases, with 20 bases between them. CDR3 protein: CASRLKTGAVSGANVLTF. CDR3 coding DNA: TGTGCCAGCCGCTTAAAGACAGGTGCCGTCTCTGGGGCCAACGTCCTGACTTTC.

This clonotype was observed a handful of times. CDR3 nucleotides: TGCAGTGCTCGCTCGATCACAGATACGCAGTATTTT. Translated: CSARSITDTQYF. This chain uses TRBV20-1 with TRBJ2-3; D call uncertain. This CDR3 spans 12 amino acids. Germline CDR1 is DFQATT and CDR2 is SNEGSKA (reference sequence). Trimming removed 5 bases at V and 2 bases at J, with 8 bases between.

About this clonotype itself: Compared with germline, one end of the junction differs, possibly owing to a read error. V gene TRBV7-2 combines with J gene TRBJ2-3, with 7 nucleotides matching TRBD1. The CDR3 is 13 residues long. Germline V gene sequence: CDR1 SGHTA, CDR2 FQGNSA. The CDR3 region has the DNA TGTGCCAGCAGCCTCCAGGGGACAGAGACGCAGTATTTT. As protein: CASSLQGTETQYF. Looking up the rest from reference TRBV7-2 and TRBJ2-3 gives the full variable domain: GAGVSQSPSNKVTEKGKDVELRCDPISGHTALYWYRQSLGQGLEFLIYFQGNSAPDKSGLPSDRFSAERTGGSVSTLTIQRTQQEDSAVYLCASSLQGTETQYFGPGTRLTVL.

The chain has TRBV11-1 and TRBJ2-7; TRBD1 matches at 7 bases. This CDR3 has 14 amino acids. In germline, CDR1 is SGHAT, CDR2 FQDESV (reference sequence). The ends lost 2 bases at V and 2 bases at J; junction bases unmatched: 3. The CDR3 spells CASSLQGEAYEQYF. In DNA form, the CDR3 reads TGTGCCAGCAGCTTACAGGGGGAAGCCTACGAGCAGTACTTC.

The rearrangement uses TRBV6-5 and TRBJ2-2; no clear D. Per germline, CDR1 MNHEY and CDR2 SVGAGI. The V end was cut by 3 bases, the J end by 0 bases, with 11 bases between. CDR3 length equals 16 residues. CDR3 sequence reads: CASSYSSQANTGELFF. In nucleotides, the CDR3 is TGTGCCAGCAGTTATTCGAGCCAGGCGAACACCGGGGAGCTGTTTTTT.

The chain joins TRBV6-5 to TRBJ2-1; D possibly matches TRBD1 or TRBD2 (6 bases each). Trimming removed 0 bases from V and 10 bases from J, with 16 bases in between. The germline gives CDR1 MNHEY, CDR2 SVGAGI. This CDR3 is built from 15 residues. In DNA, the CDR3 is TGTGCCAGCAGTTACTCGGGGGGCCAGACCTACGAGCAGTTCTTC. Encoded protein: CASSYSGGQTYEQFF.